This T cell receptor (beta chain) was obtained from a study of T cell responses to AZD1222 COVID-19 vaccine. This table comes from immunoSEQ multiplex PCR, and its TCRdb copy is limited to in-frame clones, with some not included. The table records 100,000 or so clones, nearly 90% of them present only once. The specimen comprised peripheral blood, sampled 28 days after the second AZD1222 dose. The source of this sequence is an adult who received the AZD1222 COVID-19 vaccine.

The DNA for the CDR3 is TGTGCCAGCACCCAGTATAACGAGCAGTACTTC. Amino acids: CASTQYNEQYF. J is TRBJ2-7 and V is TRBV28; D gene uncertain. Germline values: CDR1 MDHEN, CDR2 SYDVKM. Trimming took off 7 bases at V and 5 bases at J, with 9 bases between the two ends. The CDR3 has 11 amino acids.